This T cell receptor (beta chain) originates from a study of response to subunit inactivated influenza vaccine. TCRdb ran MiXCR on the RT-PCR reads and lists one entry per CDR3 protein. This table holds around 520,000 distinct CDR3 sequences, over 9.5% found once. The germline gives CDR1 SEHNR, CDR2 FQNEAQ (reference sequence). Trimming took 1 base from V and 7 from J, leaving 4 bases between them. This CDR3 is 12 amino acids long. Study-wide findings and caveats: Each seasonal flu vaccination may recruit only limited new T cells, authors suggested.

This clonotype has just a few counts. Its antigen is unknown. The sample was PBMCs from blood, taken on the day of vaccination. The clonotype originates from a man aged 45-65 years who received an inactivated influenza vaccine. V gene TRBV7-9 combines with J gene TRBJ1-4; D remains unclear. The CDR3 DNA sequence: TGTGCCAGCAGCTTAGTTGTTGAAAAACTGTTTTTT. This translates into CASSLVVEKLFF. Using reference TRBV7-9 and TRBJ1-4 for the parts outside the CDR3, the full variable domain is DTGVSQNPRHKITKRGQNVTFRCDPISEHNRLYWYRQTLGQGPEFLTYFQNEAQLEKSRLLSDRFSAERPKGSFSTLEIQRTEQGDSAMYLCASSLVVEKLFFGSGTQLSVL.